The text below deals with one T cell receptor (beta chain). Antigen unknown. TCRdb's table, derived via immunoSEQ multiplex PCR, lists solely in-frame clones and lacks some. This sample carries fewer than 110,000 clones, 87% of them seen once, and the ten largest clones take roughly 5%. These data originate in a study of T cell responses to AZD1222 COVID-19 vaccine. Findings of the study overall: The study sampled repertoires only after the peak T cell response. The CD4 TCRs associated with vaccination extended across spike and predominated at 160-218 and 743-854. Unmutated variant regions are reportedly targeted by nearly half of spike-specific TCRs. Clonal diversity was possibly underestimated; the donors were predominantly white British and more often female.

From germline, CDR1 is MNHEY and CDR2 SVGAGI. V gave up 8 bases and J gave up 7 bases; unmatched junction bases: 6. The CDR3 runs to 12 residues. Source: peripheral blood, taken 28 days after the second AZD1222 dose. V gene TRBV6-5 combines with J gene TRBJ2-7, with 9 positions matching TRBD1. This clonotype was obtained from an adult who received the AZD1222 COVID-19 vaccine. CDR3 in DNA: TGTGCCAGCGAAACAGGGGGCCGGGAGCAGTACTTC. Translation: CASETGGREQYF.